The clone carrying this T cell receptor beta chain has at least ten counts. Its antigen remains unknown. Read data end 3 residues before the CDR3 end; the end is taken from the germline J gene. The data are from a study of T cell clonality in common variable immunodeficiency. Sequencing input was equivalent genomic DNA from CVID and controls. Some clones are missing from TCRdb's copy, which holds only in-frame ones; the method was immunoSEQ multiplex PCR. The sample gives around 45,000 clones, none seen only once, and the top ten clones hold approximately 0.71%. Germline V lookup: CDR1 DFQATT, CDR2 SNEGSKA (reference sequence). The CDR3 sequence is 15 residues long. Trimming at V came to 6 bases and at J to 5 bases, leaving 9 bases not matched to a gene. General study points: Links between repertoire features and CVID complications were heterogeneity-limited.

The sequence was obtained from a person between 18 and 75 years old in good health. The chain carries TRBV20-1 and TRBJ2-1, with TRBD2 identical over 11 bases. Sequenced input: peripheral blood mononuclear cells. CDR3: CSAPLAGGPDNEQFF. CDR3 bases read: TGCAGTGCCCCCTTAGCGGGGGGGCCCGACAATGAG.